This T cell receptor (beta chain) was documented in a study of T cells in Graves' hyperthyroidism and ophthalmopathy. Study-level results: The model's output predicted ophthalmopathy at a median of roughly 6.9 months prior to onset.

Lactation, pregnancy, other autoimmune disease or uncontrolled infection excluded patients. RNA transcripts gave rise to amplified TCR beta CDR3 regions. First-round RT-PCR with HTBI primers amplified the TCR CDR3 region. TCRdb reprocessed the multiplex PCR reads via MiXCR and lists one record per CDR3 protein. The sample holds about 500,000 distinct CDR3 sequences, 35% to 50% seen once. Losses at the gene ends were 5 bases for V and 6 bases for J; bases not matched to a gene: 14. CDR3 length: 16 amino acids. CDR1 and CDR2 (germline): SGHTA, FQGNSA. In its sample, this clonotype was seen a few times. The target antigen is unknown.

The chain employs TRBV7-2 and TRBJ2-7; TRBD1 agrees at 9 bases. The sample was peripheral blood or thyroid tissue (not recorded which). The TCR sequence derives from an adult woman with Graves' disease, either hyperthyroidism or ophthalmopathy (not recorded which). The CDR3 DNA is TGTGCCAGCAGCGTAGGAGGGACAGGGTACGGTGGCGAGCAGTACTTC. As protein: CASSVGGTGYGGEQYF.